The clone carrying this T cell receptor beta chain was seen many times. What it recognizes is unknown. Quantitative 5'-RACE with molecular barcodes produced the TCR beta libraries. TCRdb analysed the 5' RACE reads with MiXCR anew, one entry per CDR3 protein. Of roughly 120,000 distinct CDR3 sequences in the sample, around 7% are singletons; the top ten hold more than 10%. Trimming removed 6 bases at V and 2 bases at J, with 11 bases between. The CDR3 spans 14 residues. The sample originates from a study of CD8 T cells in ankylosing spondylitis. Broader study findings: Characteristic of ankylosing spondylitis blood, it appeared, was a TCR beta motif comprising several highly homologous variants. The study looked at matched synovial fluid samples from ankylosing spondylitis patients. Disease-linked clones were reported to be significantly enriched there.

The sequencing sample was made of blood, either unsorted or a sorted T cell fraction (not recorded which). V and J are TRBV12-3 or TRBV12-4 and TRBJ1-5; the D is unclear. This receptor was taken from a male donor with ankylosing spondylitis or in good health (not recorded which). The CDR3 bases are TGTGCCAGCAGCACCTCAGAGGGCAATCAGCCCCAGCATTTT. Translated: CASSTSEGNQPQHF.